The 4 T cell receptor delta chains below come from one sample, sequenced in a study of γδ T cells in repeated Plasmodium falciparum infection. TCRdb reanalysed the multiplex PCR reads via CATT. The sample records tens of thousands of delta-chain clones, 1.5% to 2% being singletons. Vgamma9/Vdelta2+ and Vdelta2-negative gammadelta T cells were flow-sorted from PBMC for bulk sequencing. The source material was gamma-delta T cells from blood. These receptors all come from a pool of human donors (malaria-infected and uninfected, not separated).

On this clone: This is likely an artifact of a read error, given a far larger clone one base away. Other DNA sequences of this sample code for an identical CDR3. The rearrangement links TRDV1 to TRDJ1; TRDD3 aligns across 11 bases. Unmatched junction bases numbered 39, after V lost 0 bases and J lost 0 bases. The CDR3 loop spans 29 amino acids. Germline V CDR1 and CDR2: TSWWSYY, QGS. Here the CDR3 DNA reads TGTGCTCTTGGGGAACTACAGAGGGACCTACGGCCTAGTCCCCTGGGGGATACATGGGTTTTTAAGAACACCGATAAACTCATCTTT. It specifies CALGELQRDLRPSPLGDTWVFKNTDKLIF.

This chain joins TRDV1 and TRDJ1; 13 positions agree with TRDD3. The J gene was not available in TCRdb and was assigned here by matching the DNA to germline segments. Germline CDR1 TSWWSYY, CDR2 QGS. The CDR3 contains 21 residues. The V and J ends lost 2 bases and 3 bases, in that order; junction bases with no gene match: 18. Here the CDR3 reads CALGETKPPQYWGIRPDKLIF. The CDR3 DNA reads as TGTGCTCTTGGGGAAACCAAACCACCCCAGTACTGGGGGATACGCCCCGATAAACTCATCTTT.

The table lists this clone with a few counts. It is likely a read error: a sequence one base away is far more abundant. The same CDR3 is also encoded by other DNA sequences in this sample. The chain uses TRDV1 and TRDJ1, with D tentatively TRDD3 (5 bases). This CDR3 region has 14 residues. The germline V gene has CDR1 TSWWSYY and CDR2 QGS. CDR3 residues: CALGEDRGDDKLIF. CDR3 DNA: TGTGCTCTCGGGGAGGATAGAGGGGACGATAAACTCATCTTT.

This clone was counted between two and nine times. The protein TCRdb lists belongs to a much larger clone and differs from this DNA's translation at residue 15, which points to a read error; the protein shown is made from the DNA. The chain combines TRDV1 with TRDJ1; a possible D gene is TRDD2 (5 bases). Because TCRdb records no J gene, it was assigned here through a match of the DNA to germline. The germline gives CDR1 TSWWSYY, CDR2 QGS. V was cut by 5 bases and J by 1 base, with 32 bases left in between. This CDR3 is 21 amino acids long. This chain's CDR3 is CALGPPLLRLSPVARTDKLIF. The DNA of the CDR3 is TGTGCTCTTGGGCCCCCGCTCCTTCGTCTATCCCCGGTGGCCCGCACCGATAAACTCATCTTT.